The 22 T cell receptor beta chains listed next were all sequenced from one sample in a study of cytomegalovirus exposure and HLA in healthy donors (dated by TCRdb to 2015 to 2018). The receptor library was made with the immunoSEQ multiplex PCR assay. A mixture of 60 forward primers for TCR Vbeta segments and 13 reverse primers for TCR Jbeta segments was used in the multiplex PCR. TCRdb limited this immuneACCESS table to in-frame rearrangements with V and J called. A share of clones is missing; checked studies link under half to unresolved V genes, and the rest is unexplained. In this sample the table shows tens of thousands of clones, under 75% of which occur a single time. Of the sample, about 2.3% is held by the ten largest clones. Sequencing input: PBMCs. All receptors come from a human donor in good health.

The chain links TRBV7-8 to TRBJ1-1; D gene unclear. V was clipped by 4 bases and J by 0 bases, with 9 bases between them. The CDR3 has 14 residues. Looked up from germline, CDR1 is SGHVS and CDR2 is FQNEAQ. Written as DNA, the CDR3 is TGTGCCAGCAGCTATACAGAGTTGAACACTGAAGCTTTCTTT. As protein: CASSYTELNTEAFF.

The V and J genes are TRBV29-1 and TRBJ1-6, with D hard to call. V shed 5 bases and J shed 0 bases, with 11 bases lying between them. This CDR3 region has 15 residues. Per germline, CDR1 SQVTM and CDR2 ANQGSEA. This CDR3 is CSVRGSSSYNSPLHF. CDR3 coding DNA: TGCAGCGTTCGAGGATCTAGCTCCTATAATTCACCCCTCCACTTT.

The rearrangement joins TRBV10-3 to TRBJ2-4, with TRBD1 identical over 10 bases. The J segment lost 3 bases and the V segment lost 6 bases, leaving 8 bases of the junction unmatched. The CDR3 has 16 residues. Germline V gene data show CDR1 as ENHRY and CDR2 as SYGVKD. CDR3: CAIRVGQGGFKNIQYF. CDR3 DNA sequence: TGTGCCATCAGGGTAGGACAGGGGGGGTTCAAAAACATTCAGTACTTC.

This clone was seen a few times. The CDR3 here is CASSQEALPEQFLRNEQFF. The CDR3 DNA reads TGCGCCAGCAGCCAAGAAGCCCTACCGGAGCAGTTCCTTCGGAATGAGCAGTTCTTC. V gene TRBV4-3 combines with J gene TRBJ2-1, with D unresolved. Trimming pared 0 bases from V and 7 bases from J, leaving 25 bases between. This CDR3 is built from 19 residues. Looked up from germline, CDR1 is LGHNA and CDR2 is YSLEER.

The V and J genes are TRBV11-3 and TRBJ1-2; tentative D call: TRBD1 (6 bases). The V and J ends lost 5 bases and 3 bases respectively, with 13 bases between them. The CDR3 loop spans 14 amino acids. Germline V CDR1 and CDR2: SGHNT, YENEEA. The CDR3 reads CASSQDRSDYGYTF. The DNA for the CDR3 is TGTGCCAGCAGCCAGGACAGAAGCGACTATGGCTACACCTTC. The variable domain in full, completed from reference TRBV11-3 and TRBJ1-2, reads EAGVVQSPRYKIIEKKQPVAFWCNPISGHNTLYWYLQNLGQGPELLIRYENEEAVDDSQLPKDRFSAERLKGVDSTLKIQPAELGDSAVYLCASSQDRSDYGYTFGSGTRLTVV.

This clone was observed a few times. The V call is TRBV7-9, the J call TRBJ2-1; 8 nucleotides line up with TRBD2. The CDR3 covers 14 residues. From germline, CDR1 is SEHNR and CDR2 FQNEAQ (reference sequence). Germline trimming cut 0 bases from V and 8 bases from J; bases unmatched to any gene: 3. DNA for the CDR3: TGTGCCAGCAGCTTAGCGGGACTAGTACATGAGCAGTTCTTC. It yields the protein CASSLAGLVHEQFF. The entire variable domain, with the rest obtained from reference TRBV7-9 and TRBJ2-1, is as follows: DTGVSQNPRHKITKRGQNVTFRCDPISEHNRLYWYRQTLGQGPEFLTYFQNEAQLEKSRLLSDRFSAERPKGSFSTLEIQRTEQGDSAMYLCASSLAGLVHEQFFGPGTRLTVL.

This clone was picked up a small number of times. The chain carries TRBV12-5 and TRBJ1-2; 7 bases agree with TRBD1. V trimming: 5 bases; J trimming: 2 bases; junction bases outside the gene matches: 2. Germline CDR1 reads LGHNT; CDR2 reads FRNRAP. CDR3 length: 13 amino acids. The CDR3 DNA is TGTGCTAGTGGTCTGACAGGGAACTATGGCTACACCTTC. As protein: CASGLTGNYGYTF.

CDR3 loop: CASSFRDQETQYF. In nucleotides, the CDR3 is TGTGCCAGCAGCTTCAGGGACCAAGAGACCCAGTACTTC. The chain carries TRBV7-6 and TRBJ2-5, with D possibly TRBD1 on 5 matching bases. The germline gives CDR1 SGHVS, CDR2 FNYEAQ. V was trimmed by 3 bases and J by 0 bases, leaving 5 bases between them. The CDR3 sequence is 13 residues long.

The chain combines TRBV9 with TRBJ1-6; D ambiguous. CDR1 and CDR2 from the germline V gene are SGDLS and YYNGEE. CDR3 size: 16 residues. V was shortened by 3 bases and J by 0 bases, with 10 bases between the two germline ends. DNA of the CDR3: TGTGCCAGCAGCGCCCAGTGGAGCTCCTATAATTCACCCCTCCACTTT. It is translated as CASSAQWSSYNSPLHF.

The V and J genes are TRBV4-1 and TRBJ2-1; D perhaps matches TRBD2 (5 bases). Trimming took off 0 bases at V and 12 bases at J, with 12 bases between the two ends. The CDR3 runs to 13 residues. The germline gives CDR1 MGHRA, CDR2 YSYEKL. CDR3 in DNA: TGCGCCAGCAGCCAAGAGCTCGGGGTCGCGCAGTTCTTC. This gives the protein CASSQELGVAQFF.

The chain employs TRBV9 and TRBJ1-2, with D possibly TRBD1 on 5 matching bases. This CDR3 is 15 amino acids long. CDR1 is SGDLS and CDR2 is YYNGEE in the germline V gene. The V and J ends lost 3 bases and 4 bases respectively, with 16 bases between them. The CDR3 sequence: CASSGGDGSIYGYTF. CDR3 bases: TGTGCCAGCAGCGGGGGGGACGGCTCGATCTATGGCTACACCTTC.

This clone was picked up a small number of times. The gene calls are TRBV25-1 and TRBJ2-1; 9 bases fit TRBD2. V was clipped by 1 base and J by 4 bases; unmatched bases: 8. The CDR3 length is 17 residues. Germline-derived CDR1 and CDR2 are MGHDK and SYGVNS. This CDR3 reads CASSESGSGGLYNEQFF. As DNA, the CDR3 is TGTGCCAGCAGTGAATCGGGTAGCGGGGGCCTATACAATGAGCAGTTCTTC.

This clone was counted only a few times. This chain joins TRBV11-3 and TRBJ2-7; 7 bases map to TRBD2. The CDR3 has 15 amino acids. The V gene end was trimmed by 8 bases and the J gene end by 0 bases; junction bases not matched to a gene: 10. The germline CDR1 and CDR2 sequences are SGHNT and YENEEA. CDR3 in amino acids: CASGGDFKSSYEQYF. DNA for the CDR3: TGTGCCAGCGGGGGGGACTTCAAAAGCTCCTACGAGCAGTACTTC.

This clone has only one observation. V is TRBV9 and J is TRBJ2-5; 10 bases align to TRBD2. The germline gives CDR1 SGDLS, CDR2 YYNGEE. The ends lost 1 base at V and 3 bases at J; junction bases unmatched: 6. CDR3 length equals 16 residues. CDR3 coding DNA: TGTGCCAGCAGCGTACTGCCTCTAGCGGGAGAAGAGACCCAGTACTTC. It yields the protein CASSVLPLAGEETQYF.

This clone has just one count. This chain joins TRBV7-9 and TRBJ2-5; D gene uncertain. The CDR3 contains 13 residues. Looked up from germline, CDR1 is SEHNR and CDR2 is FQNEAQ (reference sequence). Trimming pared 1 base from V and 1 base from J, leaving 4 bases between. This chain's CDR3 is CASSLGGQETQYF. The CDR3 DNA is TGTGCCAGCAGCTTAGGAGGCCAAGAGACCCAGTACTTC. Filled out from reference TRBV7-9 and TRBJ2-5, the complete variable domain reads DTGVSQNPRHKITKRGQNVTFRCDPISEHNRLYWYRQTLGQGPEFLTYFQNEAQLEKSRLLSDRFSAERPKGSFSTLEIQRTEQGDSAMYLCASSLGGQETQYFGPGTRLLVL.

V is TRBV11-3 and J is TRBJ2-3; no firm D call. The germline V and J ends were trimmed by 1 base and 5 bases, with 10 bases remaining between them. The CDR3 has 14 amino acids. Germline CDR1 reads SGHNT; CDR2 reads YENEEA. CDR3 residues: CASSLVGVRDTQYF. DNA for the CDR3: TGTGCCAGCAGCTTAGTAGGAGTTAGAGATACGCAGTATTTT.

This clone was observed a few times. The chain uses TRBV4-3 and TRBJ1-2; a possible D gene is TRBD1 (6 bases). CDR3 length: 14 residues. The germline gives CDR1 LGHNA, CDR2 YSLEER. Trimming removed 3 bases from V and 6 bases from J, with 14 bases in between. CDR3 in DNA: TGCGCCAGCAGCCACAACAGGGTGTCTCATGGCTACACCTTC. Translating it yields CASSHNRVSHGYTF.

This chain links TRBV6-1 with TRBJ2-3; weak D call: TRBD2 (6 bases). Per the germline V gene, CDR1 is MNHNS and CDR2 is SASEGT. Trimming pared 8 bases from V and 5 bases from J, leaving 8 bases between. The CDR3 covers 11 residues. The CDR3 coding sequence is TGTGCCAGCGGGGGGAGAGATACGCAGTATTTT. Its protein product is CASGGRDTQYF.

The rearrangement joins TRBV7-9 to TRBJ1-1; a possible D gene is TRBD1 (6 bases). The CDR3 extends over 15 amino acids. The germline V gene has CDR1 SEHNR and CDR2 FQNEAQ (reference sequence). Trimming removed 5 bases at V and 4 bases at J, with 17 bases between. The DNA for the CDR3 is TGTGCCAGCAGCCGACAGGAGCCTAGGACCACTGAAGCTTTCTTT. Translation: CASSRQEPRTTEAFF.

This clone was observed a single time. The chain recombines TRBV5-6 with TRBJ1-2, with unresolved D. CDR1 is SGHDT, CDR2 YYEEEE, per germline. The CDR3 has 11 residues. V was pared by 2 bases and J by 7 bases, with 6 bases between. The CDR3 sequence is CASSFGSGYTF. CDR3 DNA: TGTGCCAGCAGCTTCGGGAGTGGCTACACCTTC.

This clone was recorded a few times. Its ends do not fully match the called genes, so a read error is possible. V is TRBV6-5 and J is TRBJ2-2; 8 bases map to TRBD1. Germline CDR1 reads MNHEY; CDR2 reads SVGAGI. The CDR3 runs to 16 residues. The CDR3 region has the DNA TGTGCCAGCAGTTACTTTGGCAGGGGGCTACACCGGGGAGCTGTTTTT. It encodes CASSYFGRGLHRGAVF.

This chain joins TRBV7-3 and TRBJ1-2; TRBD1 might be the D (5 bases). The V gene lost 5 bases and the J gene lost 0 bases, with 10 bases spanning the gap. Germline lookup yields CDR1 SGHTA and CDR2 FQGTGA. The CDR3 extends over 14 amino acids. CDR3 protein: CASSPGGSNYGYTF. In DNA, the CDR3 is TGTGCCAGCAGCCCCGGGGGGTCTAACTATGGCTACACCTTC.